One and the same sample provided the 28 T cell receptor beta chains below, sequenced in a study of molecular identifiers for immune sequencing clone quantification. TCRdb reprocessed the PCR reads via MiXCR and lists one record per CDR3 protein. In the table there are about 630,000 distinct CDR3 sequences, about 25% of which are singletons. Sequencing was performed on naive CD8+ T cells from blood, with Jurkat cell RNA spiked in. Stated subset: FACS-sorted CD8+CD4-CCR7+CD45RA+ naive T cells. The receptors were sampled from a human donor in good health. Some libraries in this study had Jurkat cell RNA spiked in.

As concerns this clonotype: Mismatch with germline at one junction end may stem from a read error. The CDR3 DNA reads as TGTGCCAGCAGTGAAGGGAATCCTCTAGCCAAAAACATTCAGTCCTTC. It codes for CASSEGNPLAKNIQSF. V gene TRBV2 combines with J gene TRBJ2-4; TRBD2 might be the D (5 bases). Looked up from germline, CDR1 is SNHLY and CDR2 is FYNNEI. This CDR3 spans 16 amino acids.

Regarding this clonotype: One end of the junction fails to match germline, which may point to a read error. The chain carries TRBV30 and TRBJ2-2; 16 positions match TRBD2. The germline V gene encodes CDR1 GTSNPN and CDR2 SVGIG (reference sequence). The CDR3 extends over 19 amino acids. The CDR3 reads CAWGWPGLAGGPNPGELFF. CDR3 coding DNA: TGTGCCTGGGGATGGCCGGGACTAGCGGGAGGGCCGAACCCCGGGGAGCTGTTTTTT.

This clonotype was seen at least ten times. The V gene is TRBV7-9, the J gene TRBJ2-5; D is perhaps TRBD1 (6 bases). The germline V gene encodes CDR1 SEHNR and CDR2 FQNEAQ (reference sequence). The CDR3 loop spans 14 amino acids. Trimming left V 5 bases short and J 2 bases short, with 12 bases between. CDR3 DNA: TGTGCCAGCAGCGACCTGACAGGACAAGAGACCCAGTACTTC. Protein sequence: CASSDLTGQETQYF.

At least ten counts were recorded for this clonotype. The rearrangement joins TRBV7-2 to TRBJ2-1, with 9 bases identical to TRBD2. The V gene end was trimmed by 0 bases and the J gene end by 6 bases; junction bases not matched to a gene: 3. Germline CDR1 reads SGHTA; CDR2 reads FQGNSA. This CDR3 has 15 amino acids. CDR3 in DNA: TGTGCCAGCAGCTTAGCTCTAGCGGGAACCAATGAGCAGTTCTTC. Encoded protein: CASSLALAGTNEQFF. The entire variable domain, with the rest obtained from reference TRBV7-2 and TRBJ2-1, is as follows: GAGVSQSPSNKVTEKGKDVELRCDPISGHTALYWYRQSLGQGLEFLIYFQGNSAPDKSGLPSDRFSAERTGGSVSTLTIQRTQQEDSAVYLCASSLALAGTNEQFFGPGTRLTVL.

In its sample, this clonotype was seen once. A much larger clone differs by one base, so this may be a read error. The V and J genes are TRBV7-9 and TRBJ1-1; D is uncertain. This CDR3 is built from 12 residues. The germline V gene encodes CDR1 SEHNR and CDR2 FQNEAQ (reference sequence). The CDR3 coding sequence is TGTGCCAGCAGCCCCGAGGAGGGTGAAACTTTCTTT. Its translation is CASSPEEGETFF. Looking up the rest from reference TRBV7-9 and TRBJ1-1 gives the full variable domain: DTGVSQNPRHKITKRGQNVTFRCDPISEHNRLYWYRQTLGQGPEFLTYFQNEAQLEKSRLLSDRFSAERPKGSFSTLEIQRTEQGDSAMYLCASSPEEGETFFGQGTRLTVV.

In regard to this clonotype: A much larger clone lies one base from this, so it may be a read error. The CDR3 spells CVSSVASDSQPQHF. CDR3 bases: TGTGTCAGCAGCGTTGCTTCCGACAGCCAGCCCCAGCATTTT. The chain has TRBV9 and TRBJ1-5, with D possibly being TRBD1 (5 bases). Looked up from germline, CDR1 is SGDLS and CDR2 is YYNGEE. The CDR3 is 14 residues long.

The chain combines TRBV20-1 with TRBJ2-1, with TRBD2 matching over 9 bases. CDR3 length: 15 residues. Trimming at V came to 3 bases and at J to 10 bases, leaving 13 bases not matched to a gene. CDR1 and CDR2 (germline): DFQATT, SNEGSKA (reference sequence). The CDR3 is CSARAVGGGAREQFF. The CDR3 DNA follows: TGCAGTGCTAGGGCCGTTGGCGGGGGGGCCAGGGAGCAGTTCTTC.

Concerning this clonotype: A much bigger clone sits one base away, suggesting this may be a read error. This chain connects TRBV11-2 to TRBJ2-7; D may match TRBD1 or TRBD2 (5 bases each). CDR1 and CDR2 from the germline V gene are SGHAT and FQNNGV. The CDR3 spans 11 residues. Trimming removed 5 bases from V and 9 bases from J, with 11 bases in between. Here the CDR3 reads CASSGWDAQYF. The CDR3 coding sequence is TGTGCCAGCAGCGGCTGGGACGCGCAGTACTTC.

Concerning this clonotype itself: This probably arose from a read error, given a far larger clone one base away. In DNA form, the CDR3 reads TGTGCCAGCAGCTTGCTGCTCGGGGAGCAGTGCTTC. It codes for CASSLLLGEQCF. The V call is TRBV5-6, the J call TRBJ2-7, with D perhaps TRBD2 (5 bases). CDR3 length: 12 amino acids. CDR1 SGHDT and CDR2 YYEEEE come from the germline V gene.

This clonotype was observed at least ten times. This chain links TRBV6-5 with TRBJ1-3; D perhaps matches TRBD1 (5 bases). The CDR3 is made up of 17 amino acids. Germline V lookup: CDR1 MNHEY, CDR2 SVGAGI. The V end lost 6 bases, the J end lost 0 bases, and 18 bases lay between the germline ends. CDR3 nucleotides: TGTGCCAGCAGCCCTTGGGACGGTGAACCCTCTGGAAACACCATATATTTT. Its protein product is CASSPWDGEPSGNTIYF.

A note on this clonotype: Possible read error: a much larger clone is one base away. V and J are TRBV2 and TRBJ2-6; D may match TRBD1 or TRBD2 (5 bases each). This CDR3 spans 14 amino acids. Germline values: CDR1 SNHLY, CDR2 FYNNEI. The CDR3 sequence: CASTGNSGANVLSF. The CDR3 region has the DNA TGTGCCAGCACGGGGAACTCTGGGGCCAACGTCCTGTCTTTC.

The chain combines TRBV20-1 with TRBJ2-2; 12 bases map to TRBD2. With V trimmed by 3 bases and J by 4 bases, 6 bases remained unmatched. Germline V gene sequence: CDR1 DFQATT, CDR2 SNEGSKA (reference sequence). The CDR3 covers 16 residues. CDR3 bases: TGCAGTGCTAGTGGTCTAGCGGGAGGGTTCACCGGGGAGCTGTTTTTT. Translation gives CSASGLAGGFTGELFF.

The table lists this clonotype with a few counts. This clone may be a read error of a much larger clone one base away. The chain joins TRBV5-6 to TRBJ2-7; D unresolved. Between the trimmed V and J ends, which lost 5 bases and 4 bases, there was a span of 10 bases. Germline V CDR1 and CDR2: SGHDT, YYEEEE. The CDR3 runs 12 residues. The CDR3 region has the DNA TGTGCCAGCAGTTCCGACTGGTACGAGCAGTACTTC. It codes for CASSSDWYEQYF.

Regarding this clonotype: This may be a read error: a much more frequent sequence differs by one nucleotide. The rearrangement joins TRBV27 to TRBJ1-4, with D unclear. Trimming cost V 6 bases and J 1 base, with 15 bases left between them. In germline, CDR1 is MNHEY, CDR2 SMNVEV (reference sequence). The CDR3 loop spans 16 amino acids. The CDR3 bases are TGTGCCAGCAGCCCAGTTTGGTGCGGAACTAATGAAAAACTGTTTTTT. Amino acid sequence: CASSPVWCGTNEKLFF.

This rearrangement joins TRBV4-3 to TRBJ1-5, with D uncertain. V was cut by 0 bases and J by 1 base, with 4 bases left in between. The germline CDR1 and CDR2 sequences are LGHNA and YSLEER. The CDR3 length is 14 residues. In DNA form, the CDR3 reads TGCGCCAGCAGCCAAGATGCGAGCAATCAGCCCCAGCATTTT. Amino acid sequence: CASSQDASNQPQHF.

J is TRBJ2-1 and V is TRBV9, with 10 bases aligning to TRBD1. The J segment lost 13 bases and the V segment lost 0 bases, leaving 7 bases of the junction unmatched. This CDR3 comprises 14 residues. Germline V CDR1 and CDR2: SGDLS, YYNGEE. The CDR3 loop is CASSVGDRGPLQFF. In DNA, the CDR3 is TGTGCCAGCAGCGTAGGGGACAGGGGCCCGCTTCAGTTCTTC.

Ten or more counts support this clonotype. This rearrangement joins TRBV5-1 to TRBJ2-7; 10 bases line up with TRBD1. J was trimmed by 6 bases and V by 1 base; bases with no gene match: 7. The CDR3 runs 15 residues. Germline V lookup: CDR1 SGHRS, CDR2 YFSETQ. CDR3 sequence (DNA): TGCGCCAGCAGCTTGACCCGGGACAGGGGAGTCGAGCAGTACTTC. Protein product: CASSLTRDRGVEQYF.

This clonotype was seen at least ten times. CDR3 in DNA: TGTGCCAGCAGTTTTTTAGCGGGGGGGCAAGATACGCAGTATTTT. Its protein is CASSFLAGGQDTQYF. The chain recombines TRBV12-3 or TRBV12-4 with TRBJ2-3; the match to TRBD2 covers 11 bases. The V and J ends lost 3 bases and 5 bases, in that order; junction bases with no gene match: 4. The CDR3 consists of 15 residues.

This clonotype was recorded many times. This rearrangement joins TRBV7-2 to TRBJ2-7; 7 bases map to TRBD1. CDR1 and CDR2 (germline): SGHTA, FQGNSA. The J segment lost 6 bases and the V segment lost 3 bases, leaving 8 bases of the junction unmatched. CDR3 size: 14 residues. The CDR3 is CASSFLGRGSEQYF. CDR3 in DNA: TGTGCCAGCAGCTTTCTGGGCAGGGGGTCCGAGCAGTACTTC.

This clonotype was seen many times. This rearrangement joins TRBV4-3 to TRBJ2-7, with a tentative D call TRBD2 (5 bases). V lost 0 bases to trimming and J lost 3 bases, with 12 bases between them. Germline-derived CDR1 and CDR2 are LGHNA and YSLEER. The CDR3 runs to 15 residues. The CDR3: CASSQDRTEVYEQYF. As DNA, the CDR3 is TGCGCCAGCAGCCAAGATCGAACGGAGGTCTACGAGCAGTACTTC.

This chain joins TRBV11-2 and TRBJ2-7, with 7 bases that match TRBD1. The junction had 7 bases not matched to a gene; V was cut back by 6 bases and J by 5 bases. Per the germline V gene, CDR1 is SGHAT and CDR2 is FQNNGV. The CDR3 contains 13 residues. The CDR3 sequence: CASRVQGEHEQYF. In DNA, the CDR3 is TGTGCCAGCAGGGTCCAGGGGGAGCACGAGCAGTACTTC.

This rearrangement joins TRBV21-1 to TRBJ1-1; the DNA was not compared with TRBD1, the D call given in the table. TRBV21-1 is tagged as a pseudogene. This CDR3 has 16 residues. CDR3 sequence (DNA): TGTGCCAGCAGCAAAGCGGGACAGAGGGTATGGACTGAAGCTTCCTTT. Protein sequence: CASSKAGQRVWTEASF.

This clonotype was picked up many times. The chain has TRBV13 and TRBJ2-7; TRBD1 agrees at 11 bases. V gave up 4 bases and J gave up 2 bases; unmatched junction bases: 7. The CDR3 runs 16 residues. Germline V gives CDR1 PRHDT, CDR2 FYEKMQ (reference sequence). CDR3 residues: CASSSGQGAAAYEQYF. CDR3 nucleotide sequence: TGTGCCAGCAGCTCCGGACAGGGGGCCGCAGCCTACGAGCAGTACTTC.

For this clonotype: This may be a read error: a much more frequent sequence differs by one nucleotide. The chain is built from TRBV13 and TRBJ2-5; 7 positions match TRBD1. The germline CDR1 and CDR2 sequences are PRHDT and FYEKMQ (reference sequence). The CDR3 extends over 16 amino acids. The junction had 11 bases not matched to a gene; V was cut back by 4 bases and J by 3 bases. CDR3 region: CASSSYDRENEETQYF. CDR3 nucleotide sequence: TGTGCCAGCAGCTCCTACGACAGGGAGAATGAAGAGACCCAGTACTTC. The full variable domain, its missing parts supplied by reference TRBV13 and TRBJ2-5, is AAGVIQSPRHLIKEKRETATLKCYPIPRHDTVYWYQQGPGQDPQFLISFYEKMQSDKGSIPDRFSAQQFSDYHSELNMSSLELGDSALYFCASSSYDRENEETQYFGPGTRLLVL.

This clonotype came up a few times. The rearrangement joins TRBV4-3 to TRBJ2-1; perhaps TRBD2 as D (6 bases). Trimming took off 0 bases at V and 6 bases at J, with 15 bases between the two ends. The CDR3 is 16 residues long. The germline V gene has CDR1 LGHNA and CDR2 YSLEER. The CDR3 sequence: CASSQDAGGIPNEQFF. The CDR3 bases are TGCGCCAGCAGCCAAGACGCGGGCGGGATTCCCAATGAGCAGTTCTTC.

To note about this clonotype: A much larger clonotype is one base distant, so this may be a read error. V and J are TRBV28 and TRBJ2-3, with 8 bases matching TRBD2. The CDR3 sequence is 15 residues long. From germline, CDR1 is MDHEN and CDR2 SYDVKM. DNA of the CDR3: TGTGCCAGCGGTTTAGTAGCGGGGAACACAGATACGCAGTATTTT. This codes for CASGLVAGNTDTQYF.

There are many counts of this clonotype. This rearrangement joins TRBV13 to TRBJ2-2; 8 bases agree with TRBD2. The CDR3 extends over 15 amino acids. Germline CDR1 and CDR2: PRHDT and FYEKMQ (reference sequence). Germline trimming cut 4 bases from V and 3 bases from J; bases unmatched to any gene: 4. In DNA, the CDR3 is TGTGCCAGCAGCTCAGCGGGAGTTGACACCGGGGAGCTGTTTTTT. This encodes CASSSAGVDTGELFF.

A note on this clonotype: This may be a read error: a much more frequent sequence differs by one nucleotide. This sequence joins TRBV12-3 or TRBV12-4 and TRBJ1-1; 8 bases are shared with TRBD1. The CDR3 is 14 residues long. The CDR3 DNA follows: TGTGCCGGCAGGACAGGGAAAATGAACACTGAAGCTTTCTTT. Amino acids: CAGRTGKMNTEAFF.